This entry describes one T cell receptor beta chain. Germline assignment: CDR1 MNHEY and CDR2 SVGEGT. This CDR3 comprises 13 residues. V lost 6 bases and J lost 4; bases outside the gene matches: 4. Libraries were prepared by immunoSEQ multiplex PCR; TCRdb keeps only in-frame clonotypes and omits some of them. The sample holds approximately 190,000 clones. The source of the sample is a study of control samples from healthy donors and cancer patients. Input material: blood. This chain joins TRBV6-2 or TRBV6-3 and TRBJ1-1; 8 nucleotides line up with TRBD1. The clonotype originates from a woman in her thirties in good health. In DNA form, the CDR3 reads TGTGCCAGCAGCGGACAGGGAATCACTGAAGCTTTCTTT. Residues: CASSGQGITEAFF.